These 28 T cell receptor beta chains share one sample of origin, sequenced in a study of CD8+ T cells in alopecia areata. cDNA serving as the sequencing template came from extracted, reverse transcribed RNA. The protocol was immunoSEQ multiplex PCR, while the TCRdb copy is restricted to in-frame clones and leaves out a portion. The profile covers about 220,000 clones, with 50% to 70% appearing a single time and approximately 1.4% taken by the ten largest. Treatment indicated: oral pan-JAK inhibitor, 5-10 mg twice daily. This material consisted of CD4+ T cells sorted from blood, taken at week 4, from a patient treated with tofacitinib. The source is a human donor with alopecia areata.

This clone was observed a handful of times. The chain joins TRBV15 to TRBJ1-1; D remains unclear. The V gene's germline CDR1 is LNHNV and CDR2 YYDKDF (reference sequence). The ends were cut back, 2 bases at V and 0 bases at J, with 13 bases in the middle. The CDR3 has 16 amino acids. The DNA for the CDR3 is TGTGCCACCAGCAGAAACTCACAGCGGATGAACACTGAAGCTTTCTTT. Protein product: CATSRNSQRMNTEAFF. Using reference TRBV15 and TRBJ1-1 for the parts outside the CDR3, the full variable domain is DAMVIQNPRYQVTQFGKPVTLSCSQTLNHNVMYWYQQKSSQAPKLLFHYYDKDFNNEADTPDNFQSRRPNTSFCFLDIRSPGLGDTAMYLCATSRNSQRMNTEAFFGQGTRLTVV.

J is TRBJ2-2 and V is TRBV29-1; D is unclear. The CDR3 consists of 13 residues. The germline V gene encodes CDR1 SQVTM and CDR2 ANQGSEA. V lost 4 bases, J lost 0 bases, and 6 bases lay in between. The CDR3 sequence: CSVGQTNTGELFF. The CDR3 coding sequence is TGCAGCGTTGGACAAACGAACACCGGGGAGCTGTTTTTT.

The V gene is TRBV4-3, the J gene TRBJ2-2; 9 positions agree with TRBD1. The V gene end was trimmed by 1 base and the J gene end by 1 base; junction bases not matched to a gene: 4. This CDR3 contains 17 residues. The germline gives CDR1 LGHNA, CDR2 YSLEER. As DNA, the CDR3 is TGCGCCAGCAGCCAAGTGCCGGGACAGGGGAACACCGGGGAGCTGTTTTTT. Translated: CASSQVPGQGNTGELFF.

Ten or more counts support this clone. This sequence joins TRBV18 and TRBJ2-6; D ambiguous. There are 18 residues in the CDR3. Germline V lookup: CDR1 KGHSH, CDR2 LQKENI. Trimming took off 1 base at V and 0 bases at J, with 13 bases between the two ends. The CDR3 protein is CASSPLRLESSGANVLTF. The CDR3 DNA reads as TGTGCCAGCTCACCACTAAGACTGGAGAGCTCTGGGGCCAACGTCCTGACTTTC.

The chain joins TRBV29-1 to TRBJ2-3; 7 positions agree with TRBD2. The CDR3 contains 16 residues. The V segment lost 4 bases and the J segment 0 bases; nucleotides outside the gene matches: 10. Germline lookup yields CDR1 SQVTM and CDR2 ANQGSEA. CDR3 bases: TGCAGCGTTGGGGGAGGGGAAGCCTTTAGCACAGATACGCAGTATTTT. Its protein product is CSVGGGEAFSTDTQYF.

The table lists this clone with a count of one. DNA of the CDR3: TGTGCCTGGAGTTCCCCGCGGGGGTCCACTGAAGCTTTCTTT. This codes for CAWSSPRGSTEAFF. This rearrangement joins TRBV30 to TRBJ1-1, with D perhaps TRBD1 (5 bases). This CDR3 comprises 14 residues. Germline lookup yields CDR1 GTSNPN and CDR2 SVGIG (reference sequence). V was shortened by 2 bases and J by 4 bases, with 14 bases between the two germline ends.

The V and J genes are TRBV5-1 and TRBJ1-6, with 10 positions matching TRBD1. This CDR3 comprises 17 residues. Germline CDR1 and CDR2: SGHRS and YFSETQ. V was clipped by 4 bases and J by 0 bases; unmatched bases: 4. The CDR3 DNA sequence: TGCGCCAGCAGCGGGACAGGGGAAGACTCCTATAATTCACCCCTCCACTTT. Residues: CASSGTGEDSYNSPLHF.

This clone was detected many times. The rearrangement links TRBV9 to TRBJ2-3; D perhaps matches TRBD1 (5 bases). The germline V and J ends were trimmed by 0 bases and 5 bases, with 7 bases remaining between them. Germline V CDR1 and CDR2: SGDLS, YYNGEE. This CDR3 is 13 amino acids long. CDR3 amino acids: CASSVEGVDTQYF. CDR3 DNA: TGTGCCAGCAGCGTAGAAGGGGTAGATACGCAGTATTTT.

This clone turned up a few times. The V and J genes are TRBV29-1 and TRBJ2-5; the D gene could be TRBD1 or TRBD2 (5 bases each). The CDR3 contains 16 residues. The germline CDR1 and CDR2 sequences are SQVTM and ANQGSEA. The V gene lost 1 base and the J gene lost 3 bases, with 18 bases spanning the gap. The CDR3 nucleotides are TGCAGCGTTGAAGGGTCCTTCGGGGCCGGAAAAGAGACCCAGTACTTC. Protein sequence: CSVEGSFGAGKETQYF.

This clone was detected ten times or more. V usage is TRBV9 and J usage is TRBJ2-3; the D gene is possibly TRBD2 (6 bases). Germline CDR1 is SGDLS and CDR2 is YYNGEE. V gave up 0 bases and J gave up 8 bases, with 13 bases separating them. The CDR3 totals 14 residues. CDR3 in amino acids: CASSVGDAGTTQYF. The CDR3 DNA sequence: TGTGCCAGCAGCGTAGGCGATGCGGGGACTACGCAGTATTTT.

Remarks on this clone: Distinct nucleotide sequences in the sample also encode this CDR3. V usage is TRBV9 and J usage is TRBJ2-5; no clear D. Trimming shortened V by 2 bases and J by 3 bases, and 5 bases separated the two germline ends. The CDR3 consists of 12 residues. Per germline, CDR1 SGDLS and CDR2 YYNGEE. DNA of the CDR3: TGTGCCAGCAGCGTCGGAGAAGAGACCCAGTACTTC. Protein product: CASSVGEETQYF.

The chain links TRBV30 to TRBJ1-4; D uncertain. V shed 2 bases and J shed 8 bases, with 9 bases lying between them. The CDR3 runs to 12 residues. Germline CDR1 and CDR2: GTSNPN and SVGIG (reference sequence). CDR3 region: CAWSPDGEKLFF. DNA for the CDR3: TGTGCCTGGAGTCCAGACGGGGAAAAACTGTTTTTT.

V usage is TRBV4-3 and J usage is TRBJ1-4; 12 bases fit TRBD1. Trimming took 1 base from V and 0 from J; bases not matched to a gene: 9. The CDR3 runs 20 residues. CDR1 and CDR2 (germline): LGHNA, YSLEER. The CDR3 region has the DNA TGCGCCAGCAGCCAAGCCGTGGGGACAGGGGGCTTGACAACTAATGAAAAACTGTTTTTT. Amino acid sequence: CASSQAVGTGGLTTNEKLFF.

J is TRBJ1-1 and V is TRBV2; D is undetermined. V was pared by 7 bases and J by 1 base, with 13 bases between. Looked up from germline, CDR1 is SNHLY and CDR2 is FYNNEI. CDR3 length equals 14 residues. This CDR3 is CASNDRPENTEAFF. The CDR3, as DNA: TGTGCCAGCAACGACCGACCTGAGAACACTGAAGCTTTCTTT.

The CDR3 nucleotides are TGTGCCAGCAGAAAACAGGGTATCGGTCAGCCCCAGCATTTT. Translation: CASRKQGIGQPQHF. The rearrangement links TRBV27 to TRBJ1-5, with D possibly TRBD1 on 6 matching bases. The CDR3 sequence is 14 residues long. Germline V gene sequence: CDR1 MNHEY, CDR2 SMNVEV (reference sequence). V shed 6 bases and J shed 6 bases, with 15 bases lying between them.

V is TRBV6-5 and J is TRBJ1-2; no firm D call. This CDR3 comprises 12 residues. Germline values: CDR1 MNHEY, CDR2 SVGAGI. V was clipped by 5 bases and J by 0 bases, with 4 bases between them. CDR3 nucleotides: TGTGCCAGCAGTAGACCTAACTATGGCTACACCTTC. It translates to CASSRPNYGYTF.

This clone turned up a few times. This chain connects TRBV7-2 to TRBJ2-6; D is undetermined. The CDR3 extends over 14 amino acids. V was trimmed by 2 bases and J by 2 bases, leaving 4 bases between them. Germline V gives CDR1 SGHTA, CDR2 FQGNSA. Here the CDR3 reads CASSLQAGANVLTF. The CDR3 DNA reads TGTGCCAGCAGCTTACAAGCTGGGGCCAACGTCCTGACTTTC.

This clone appeared a single time. This chain links TRBV4-1 with TRBJ2-7; tentative D call: TRBD1 (6 bases). Germline V gene sequence: CDR1 MGHRA, CDR2 YSYEKL. This CDR3 spans 16 amino acids. V lost 1 base, J lost 3 bases, and 16 bases lay in between. The DNA for the CDR3 is TGCGCCAGCAGCCAAGCAGATTCAGGGGACATCTACGAGCAGTACTTC. Amino acid sequence: CASSQADSGDIYEQYF.

The chain has TRBV5-6 and TRBJ2-4; TRBD2 is a possible D gene (5 bases). This CDR3 contains 16 residues. Trimming removed 2 bases at V and 0 bases at J, with 12 bases between. The germline V gene encodes CDR1 SGHDT and CDR2 YYEEEE. DNA for the CDR3: TGTGCCAGCAGCTTTTCCCGGGGATTAGCCAAAAACATTCAGTACTTC. It encodes CASSFSRGLAKNIQYF.

The V call is TRBV6-1, the J call TRBJ1-6; 7 bases agree with TRBD1. After removal of 4 bases from V and 8 bases from J, the junction contained 5 bases not matched to a gene. CDR1 and CDR2 from the germline V gene are MNHNS and SASEGT. The CDR3 is 14 amino acids. CDR3 protein: CASSVRDSDSPLHF. DNA for the CDR3: TGTGCCAGCAGTGTTCGGGACAGTGATTCACCCCTCCACTTT.

This clone was recorded a few times. The chain combines TRBV4-2 with TRBJ1-2; 7 nucleotides line up with TRBD1. The CDR3 is 14 amino acids. The J segment lost 6 bases and the V segment lost 4 bases, leaving 8 bases of the junction unmatched. Germline CDR1 is LGHNA and CDR2 is YNFKEQ. Here the CDR3 reads CASSPDRDANGYTF. The CDR3 DNA sequence: TGTGCCAGCAGCCCTGACAGGGACGCAAATGGCTACACCTTC.

Only a few counts were recorded for this clone. The chain recombines TRBV7-3 with TRBJ2-3; TRBD2 agrees at 7 bases. This CDR3 has 11 residues. Germline-derived CDR1 and CDR2 are SGHTA and FQGTGA. The J segment lost 15 bases and the V segment lost 7 bases, leaving 10 bases of the junction unmatched. The CDR3, as DNA: TGTGCCAGCAACATAGCGGGCCCCCGATATTTT. Translated: CASNIAGPRYF. The whole variable domain, remainder taken from reference TRBV7-3 and TRBJ2-3, is GAGVSQTPSNKVTEKGKYVELRCDPISGHTALYWYRQSLGQGPEFLIYFQGTGAADDSGLPNDRFFAVRPEGSVSTLKIQRTERGDSAVYLCASNIAGPRYFGPGTRLTVL.

The rearrangement joins TRBV15 to TRBJ2-1; the D gene is possibly TRBD1 (7 bases). Trimming cost V 0 bases and J 15 bases, with 21 bases left between them. The CDR3 is made up of 15 amino acids. Germline lookup yields CDR1 LNHNV and CDR2 YYDKDF (reference sequence). The CDR3 reads CATSREQQGEASLFF. CDR3 nucleotide sequence: TGTGCCACCAGCAGAGAGCAGCAGGGGGAGGCGTCCTTGTTCTTC. Full variable domain (rest looked up from reference TRBV15 and TRBJ2-1): DAMVIQNPRYQVTQFGKPVTLSCSQTLNHNVMYWYQQKSSQAPKLLFHYYDKDFNNEADTPDNFQSRRPNTSFCFLDIRSPGLGDTAMYLCATSREQQGEASLFFGPGTRLTVL.

Regarding this clone: Other DNA sequences in this specimen translate into the identical CDR3. The chain joins TRBV30 to TRBJ1-1; maybe TRBD1 (6 bases). V shed 1 base and J shed 4 bases, with 10 bases lying between them. CDR1 is GTSNPN and CDR2 is SVGIG in the germline V gene (reference sequence). The CDR3 sequence is 13 residues long. CDR3 in DNA: TGTGCCTGGAGTGGCGAGGGGGGCACTGAAGCTTTCTTT. This sequence encodes CAWSGEGGTEAFF.

The rearrangement links TRBV7-6 to TRBJ2-2, with 9 bases aligning to TRBD1. The CDR3 contains 14 residues. The junction had 8 bases not matched to a gene; V was cut back by 8 bases and J by 7 bases. Per the germline V gene, CDR1 is SGHVS and CDR2 is FNYEAQ. CDR3 protein: CASRRDRAIGELFF. The CDR3 DNA is TGTGCCAGCCGACGGGACAGGGCAATCGGGGAGCTGTTTTTT.

The chain uses TRBV5-1 and TRBJ2-2, with D possibly called TRBD1 or TRBD2 (5 bases each). The CDR3 is made up of 13 amino acids. CDR1 is SGHRS, CDR2 YFSETQ, per germline. With 4 bases removed from V and 8 bases from J, the gap between germline ends came to 12 bases. CDR3 nucleotide sequence: TGCGCCAGCAGCCCGGGACCGGCGGGGGAGCTGTTTTTT. It codes for CASSPGPAGELFF.

V and J are TRBV6-5 and TRBJ2-7; D perhaps matches TRBD1 (6 bases). V was clipped by 6 bases and J by 0 bases, with 15 bases between them. The CDR3 has 15 residues. Germline CDR1 MNHEY, CDR2 SVGAGI. The CDR3 region is CASSPTGVSSYEQYF. CDR3 in DNA: TGTGCCAGCAGCCCGACAGGTGTGAGCTCCTACGAGCAGTACTTC.

This sequence joins TRBV7-6 and TRBJ2-5; 10 bases fit TRBD2. Per germline, CDR1 SGHVS and CDR2 FNYEAQ. The CDR3 consists of 15 residues. V gave up 8 bases and J gave up 2 bases; unmatched junction bases: 8. The CDR3 loop reads CASSQTSGPQETQYF. CDR3 DNA sequence: TGTGCCAGCTCACAGACTAGCGGGCCACAAGAGACCCAGTACTTC.